This T cell receptor (beta chain) was sequenced for a study of T cell responses to AZD1222 COVID-19 vaccine. Across the whole study: Investigators merged groups given second doses at roughly 4 or roughly 12 weeks. The study's findings and limits: Repertoires were obtained solely post-peak T cell response.

Using immunoSEQ multiplex PCR, the repertoire was profiled, and TCRdb retains in-frame clones only, with some absent. The sample yields 50,000 to 60,000 clones, about 90% seen once. Only one count was recorded for this clone. Its antigen is not identified. There are 15 residues in the CDR3. Unmatched junction bases numbered 7, after V lost 2 bases and J lost 7 bases. CDR1 is SGHKS, CDR2 YYEKEE, per germline (reference sequence). This sequence originates from an adult in good health. Sample: peripheral blood, taken on day 0 of AZD1222 vaccination. V usage is TRBV5-5 and J usage is TRBJ1-4; 8 nucleotides align to TRBD1. CDR3 in amino acids: CASSFRGQAIEKLFF. CDR3 bases: TGTGCCAGCAGCTTCAGGGGACAGGCGATTGAAAAACTGTTTTTT.